This T cell receptor (beta chain) was recovered during a study of cytomegalovirus exposure and HLA in healthy donors. As for the study in general: Inside one of the first data releases sat about 85 million unique TCRs taken from HLA-typed donors. Most donors, around 81% of several hundred genotyped, fell in the Caucasian-associated ancestry cluster.

Details on this clone: Antigen: not known.

V trimming: 4 bases; J trimming: 1 base; junction bases outside the gene matches: 10. The germline gives CDR1 MGHRA, CDR2 YSYEKL. This CDR3 has 17 amino acids. The PCR contained 60 Vbeta and 13 Jbeta primers. Sequenced by immunoSEQ multiplex PCR; TCRdb stores in-frame clones only, minus some. The sample includes about 160,000 clones, 75% of them seen just once. Study results and limitations: Later analysis revealed greater clonal expansion in HLA-associated TCR beta chains than in equally common others.

Though nominally healthy at sampling, donors likely had unrecorded immune exposures. The TCR sequence derives from a woman in her forties or fifties in good health and CMV-seropositive. The chain is built from TRBV4-1 and TRBJ2-1; 7 bases are a match to TRBD2. Sequencing was done on a sample of PBMCs. In DNA form, the CDR3 reads TGCGCCAGCAGCCCCGAGGGGAGCGGGATTTCCTACAATGAGCAGTTCTTC. Translated: CASSPEGSGISYNEQFF.